The clone carrying this T cell receptor beta chain was found a few times. Antigen specificity is unknown. The data stem from a study of beta chain features in type 1 diabetes. Study observations and caveats: PCR may have favored shorter templates equally in patients and controls. The naive, central memory and Treg TCRB repertoires showed an apparent similarity that was greater among patients than among healthy donors. TCRB CDR3s from Type 1 diabetes patients were moderately but significantly shorter in all four CD4+ subsets.

Expressed TCRB transcripts got sequenced, as all isolated RNA was reverse transcribed. Assay used: immunoSEQ multiplex PCR; TCRdb lists only in-frame clones, some missing. This table holds about 640,000 clones, 9.5% to 15% found once. V gave up 5 bases and J gave up 6 bases, with 19 bases separating them. Germline lookup yields CDR1 SGHAT and CDR2 FQNNGV. CDR3 length: 15 residues. A heparinised blood draw that averaged about 120 mL was obtained once from each donor. The genes are TRBV11-2 and TRBJ1-2, with D possibly being TRBD1 (6 bases). The sequence came from a man aged 25 to 40 with type 1 diabetes. The sample comprised naive CD4+ T cells from blood. The CDR3 loop is CASSPRSGDNDGYTF. The CDR3 nucleotides read TGTGCCAGCAGCCCACGCTCAGGGGATAATGATGGCTACACCTTC.